The 30 T cell receptor beta chains below come from one sample, sequenced in a study of blood T cells in healthy people across ages. Sample-barcoded 5' priming and a J-beta primer mix drove a second PCR of roughly 6 to 12 cycles. Via MiXCR, TCRdb re-called the 5' RACE reads, giving one row per CDR3 protein. The sample lists hundreds of thousands of distinct CDR3 sequences; under 30% were seen once. Sequencing used blood. All receptors derive from a woman of 80 years or more in good health.

This clonotype came up a few times. The chain joins TRBV3-1 to TRBJ1-4; tentatively, D is TRBD1 (6 bases). CDR1 and CDR2 from the germline V gene are LGHDT and YNNKEL (reference sequence). The V end lost 1 base, the J end lost 8 bases, and 17 bases lay between the germline ends. The CDR3 contains 16 residues. The CDR3 DNA reads as TGTGCCAGCAGCCAAGGGGGGGGACACATGCGGGAAAAACTGTTTTTT. It translates to CASSQGGGHMREKLFF.

This clonotype appeared many times. This rearrangement joins TRBV7-2 to TRBJ2-3; a possible D gene is TRBD2 (5 bases). Trimming took 4 bases from V and 4 from J, leaving 18 bases between them. CDR1 and CDR2 (germline): SGHTA, FQGNSA. CDR3 length equals 16 residues. CDR3 amino acids: CASSSRGFLHPDTQYF. The CDR3 bases are TGTGCCAGCAGCTCACGGGGATTTCTCCACCCAGATACGCAGTATTTT.

This clonotype has more than one count but fewer than ten. V is TRBV29-1 and J is TRBJ2-1; D is possibly TRBD1 or TRBD2 (5 bases each). Trimming stripped 5 bases from V and 12 bases from J, with 14 bases between. This CDR3 region has 11 residues. Germline V lookup: CDR1 SQVTM, CDR2 ANQGSEA. The chain's CDR3 is CSVRSGGGQFF. In nucleotides, the CDR3 is TGCAGCGTTCGCAGTGGGGGTGGGCAGTTCTTC.

This clonotype was seen ten or more times. This could be a read error, since a much larger clone is one nucleotide away. The rearrangement joins TRBV7-9 to TRBJ2-1; D remains ambiguous. The end of the DNA fits TRBJ2-7 better, so the J call may be wrong. The CDR3 runs 15 residues. Germline V CDR1 and CDR2: SEHNR, FQNEAQ (reference sequence). The CDR3 loop is CASSAGRSSYNEQYF. CDR3 bases: TGTGCCAGCAGCGCCGGCCGGAGCTCCTACAATGAGCAGTACTTC.

Notes on this clonotype: The germline gene is not matched at one end of the junction; a read error may be the cause. This rearrangement joins TRBV7-2 to TRBJ2-5; D remains unclear. CDR1 and CDR2 from the germline V gene are SGHTA and FQGNSA. The CDR3 has 13 amino acids. This CDR3 reads CASSFTAQETRYF. The DNA of the CDR3 is TGTGCCAGCAGCTTCACGGCCCAAGAGACCCGGTACTTC.

This clonotype was counted only a few times. The chain uses TRBV18 and TRBJ2-5, with no clear D. V lost 11 bases and J lost 5, with 18 bases in between. Germline V gene lookup returns CDR1 KGHSH and CDR2 LQKENI. The CDR3 loop spans 13 amino acids. CDR3 amino acids: CASSTALMETQYF. CDR3 coding DNA: TGTGCCTCCTCGACGGCTCTTATGGAGACCCAGTACTTC.

This clonotype was counted at least ten times. The chain recombines TRBV7-2 with TRBJ2-7; D may be TRBD1 (6 bases). Germline V gene lookup returns CDR1 SGHTA and CDR2 FQGNSA. V was trimmed by 3 bases and J by 7 bases, leaving 13 bases between them. The CDR3 length is 13 residues. CDR3 sequence reads: CASSFTGIEEQYF. The DNA of the CDR3 is TGTGCCAGCAGCTTCACAGGGATTGAGGAGCAGTACTTC.

This clonotype has only a few counts. V and J are TRBV20-1 and TRBJ1-4; 8 nucleotides line up with TRBD1. V gave up 3 bases and J gave up 2 bases; unmatched junction bases: 8. Germline CDR1 is DFQATT and CDR2 is SNEGSKA (reference sequence). The CDR3 sequence is 16 residues long. CDR3 nucleotides: TGCAGTGCTAGGGGGAGCAGGGGGCTTACTAATGAAAAACTGTTTTTT. This codes for CSARGSRGLTNEKLFF.

This clonotype occurred a few times. The chain links TRBV20-1 to TRBJ1-5; D unresolved. The germline gives CDR1 DFQATT, CDR2 SNEGSKA (reference sequence). The CDR3 has 13 residues. V was shortened by 5 bases and J by 2 bases, with 10 bases between the two germline ends. Written as DNA, the CDR3 is TGCAGTGCTGCGCGGGGTGGCAATCAGCCCCAGCATTTT. Residues: CSAARGGNQPQHF.

In this sample, this clonotype turned up many times. The chain joins TRBV7-2 to TRBJ2-1; D possibly uses TRBD1 or TRBD2 (5 bases each). Per germline, CDR1 SGHTA and CDR2 FQGNSA. The V end was cut by 2 bases, the J end by 8 bases, with 7 bases between. The CDR3 length is 12 residues. CDR3 sequence (DNA): TGTGCCAGCAGCTTACTGGGGGATGAGCAGTTCTTC. It specifies CASSLLGDEQFF.

This clonotype came up a few times. The V gene is TRBV20-1, the J gene TRBJ1-1; 8 positions match TRBD1. V gave up 0 bases and J gave up 7 bases; unmatched junction bases: 4. Germline lookup yields CDR1 DFQATT and CDR2 SNEGSKA (reference sequence). The CDR3 sequence is 13 residues long. The CDR3 is CSARDRGRGEAFF. The CDR3 DNA reads TGCAGTGCTAGAGACAGGGGGCGCGGTGAAGCTTTCTTT.

The count of this clonotype is one. A read error may be the cause here, since a much bigger clone is one base away. The CDR3 DNA sequence: TGTGCCACCAGTGGTGACACAGCGGGGGGGTACAATGAGCAGTTCTTC. This sequence encodes CATSGDTAGGYNEQFF. The chain employs TRBV24-1 and TRBJ2-1; the match to TRBD2 covers 10 bases. V trimming: 5 bases; J trimming: 4 bases; junction bases outside the gene matches: 7. The CDR3 consists of 16 residues. CDR1 is KGHDR and CDR2 is SFDVKD in the germline V gene.

This clonotype showed up many times. This chain links TRBV4-3 with TRBJ2-3, with D maybe TRBD2 (5 bases). Trimming stripped 3 bases from V and 9 bases from J, with 13 bases between. The CDR3 is 13 amino acids. The germline CDR1 and CDR2 sequences are LGHNA and YSLEER. CDR3 sequence: CASSQHPRETQYF. CDR3 DNA: TGCGCCAGCAGCCAGCATCCCCGGGAAACGCAGTATTTT.

This clonotype was detected many times. The V gene is TRBV3-1, the J gene TRBJ2-3; D unresolved. The CDR3 extends over 14 amino acids. CDR1 is LGHDT, CDR2 YNNKEL, per germline (reference sequence). V gave up 2 bases and J gave up 0 bases, with 6 bases separating them. DNA for the CDR3: TGTGCCAGCAGCCAACGCTCTAGCACAGATACGCAGTATTTT. Amino acid sequence: CASSQRSSTDTQYF.

The CDR3 DNA is TGTGCCAGCAGTGCCTACGACCCTGACAAGGCCCAAACGCAGTATTTT. This gives the protein CASSAYDPDKAQTQYF. The chain carries TRBV12-3 or TRBV12-4 and TRBJ2-3; unclear D gene. V was cut by 5 bases and J by 9 bases, with 24 bases left in between. The CDR3 loop spans 16 amino acids.

This clonotype was seen at least ten times. The chain uses TRBV5-1 and TRBJ2-5; 12 bases are shared with TRBD1. The junction had 5 bases not matched to a gene; V was cut back by 3 bases and J by 5 bases. This CDR3 spans 15 amino acids. From germline, CDR1 is SGHRS and CDR2 YFSETQ. The CDR3 loop is CASSSGQGAIETQYF. The CDR3 DNA is TGCGCCAGCAGCTCGGGACAGGGGGCGATTGAGACCCAGTACTTC.

As for this clonotype: Sequence at one end of the junction differs from germline and may be a read error. This CDR3 is CASSQALQGGNEKPFF. CDR3 DNA sequence: TGCGCCAGCAGCCAAGCGCTACAGGGGGGTAATGAAAAACCGTTTTTT. The chain uses TRBV4-3 and TRBJ1-4; TRBD1 agrees at 8 bases. This CDR3 has 16 amino acids. Germline V gives CDR1 LGHNA, CDR2 YSLEER.

This clonotype was seen a handful of times. V and J are TRBV20-1 and TRBJ1-2; 8 bases match TRBD1. Germline V CDR1 and CDR2: DFQATT, SNEGSKA (reference sequence). This CDR3 is built from 12 residues. J was trimmed by 13 bases and V by 6 bases; bases with no gene match: 13. For the CDR3, the DNA is TGCAGTGCCCCCTGGACAGGGAAAGGTTGCACCTTC. Protein: CSAPWTGKGCTF.

This clonotype was detected ten times or more. The chain has TRBV7-9 and TRBJ2-6; no clear D gene. Trimming stripped 2 bases from V and 4 bases from J, with 12 bases between. The CDR3 length is 16 residues. Germline V gene lookup returns CDR1 SEHNR and CDR2 FQNEAQ (reference sequence). As DNA, the CDR3 is TGTGCCAGCAGCTTAATGAAGTCAGCAGGGGCCAACGTCCTGACTTTC. It is translated as CASSLMKSAGANVLTF.

The chain's CDR3 is CASSLRVGTEAFF. CDR3 nucleotides: TGTGCCAGCAGTTTAAGGGTGGGCACTGAAGCTTTCTTT. The V and J genes are TRBV27 and TRBJ1-1; D gene ambiguous. V was trimmed by 2 bases and J by 4 bases, leaving 8 bases between them. The CDR3 is 13 amino acids. The germline V gene encodes CDR1 MNHEY and CDR2 SMNVEV (reference sequence).

Only a few counts were recorded for this clonotype. This sequence joins TRBV5-1 and TRBJ1-2, with D unresolved. The V gene's germline CDR1 is SGHRS and CDR2 YFSETQ. V was shortened by 4 bases and J by 8 bases, with 24 bases between the two germline ends. There are 16 residues in the CDR3. DNA for the CDR3: TGCGCCAGCAGCCCCGAACTTTCTCTGGGGATTCGAGGCTACACCTTC. Its protein is CASSPELSLGIRGYTF.

This clonotype was picked up many times. It may be a read error: a sequence one base away is much more abundant. This chain links TRBV5-1 with TRBJ2-1, with D perhaps TRBD1 (7 bases). The J call may be wrong; the DNA end is better matched by TRBJ2-7. Germline V gene lookup returns CDR1 SGHRS and CDR2 YFSETQ. The CDR3 length is 16 residues. Written as DNA, the CDR3 is TGCGCCAGCAGCTTGGAGACAGGGAGGACCTACAATGAGCAGTACTTC. This encodes CASSLETGRTYNEQYF.

This clonotype was seen only a few times. V and J are TRBV27 and TRBJ2-2; 12 bases align to TRBD1. Germline V lookup: CDR1 MNHEY, CDR2 SMNVEV (reference sequence). Unmatched junction bases numbered 5, after V lost 5 bases and J lost 7 bases. The CDR3 covers 15 residues. CDR3 sequence reads: CASSGDRGLSGELFF. The CDR3 coding sequence is TGTGCCAGCAGTGGGGACAGGGGGCTGAGCGGGGAGCTGTTTTTT.

This sequence joins TRBV20-1 and TRBJ2-3; TRBD2 aligns across 9 bases. This CDR3 is built from 15 residues. The V segment lost 5 bases and the J segment 1 base; nucleotides outside the gene matches: 7. The germline gives CDR1 DFQATT, CDR2 SNEGSKA (reference sequence). The CDR3 DNA sequence: TGCAGTGCTCTCAGCGGGGGGAAGGGCACAGATACGCAGTATTTT. Protein product: CSALSGGKGTDTQYF.

The chain's CDR3 is CSARDHGGATGELFF. The CDR3 nucleotides read TGCAGTGCTAGAGATCACGGGGGGGCCACCGGGGAGCTGTTTTTT. V gene TRBV20-1 combines with J gene TRBJ2-2, with 8 bases aligning to TRBD2. CDR1 DFQATT and CDR2 SNEGSKA come from the germline V gene (reference sequence). J gave up 4 bases and V 0 bases, and 4 bases lay outside the gene matches. The CDR3 has 15 residues.

This clonotype appeared a few times. The chain recombines TRBV20-1 with TRBJ1-5; D is possibly TRBD1 (6 bases). The CDR3 length is 15 residues. Germline-derived CDR1 and CDR2 are DFQATT and SNEGSKA (reference sequence). V was clipped by 3 bases and J by 1 base, with 13 bases between them. The DNA of the CDR3 is TGCAGTGCTAGGACAGGCCCTGGGAGCAATCAGCCCCAGCATTTT. Protein: CSARTGPGSNQPQHF.

This clonotype was counted only a few times. The CDR3 DNA reads as TGTGCCAGCAGCCAACACGGTTCCAGGGGGCGTACTGAAGCTTTCTTT. Translation gives CASSQHGSRGRTEAFF. This rearrangement joins TRBV14 to TRBJ1-1, with TRBD1 matching 8 bases. Looked up from germline, CDR1 is SGHDN and CDR2 is FVKESK. Germline trimming cut 2 bases from V and 5 bases from J; bases unmatched to any gene: 10. This CDR3 has 16 amino acids.

This clonotype was seen ten or more times. This chain joins TRBV7-2 and TRBJ1-2; D is unresolved. Germline CDR1 and CDR2: SGHTA and FQGNSA. There are 13 residues in the CDR3. V was trimmed by 6 bases and J by 4 bases, leaving 12 bases between them. The CDR3 here is CASSLQPSYGYTF. The CDR3, as DNA: TGTGCCAGCAGTCTCCAGCCTAGCTATGGCTACACCTTC.

This clonotype appeared many times. The chain recombines TRBV5-1 with TRBJ2-5; D is possibly TRBD2 (6 bases). The CDR3 is made up of 15 amino acids. Trimming pared 3 bases from V and 1 base from J, leaving 13 bases between. Per the germline V gene, CDR1 is SGHRS and CDR2 is YFSETQ. CDR3 in DNA: TGCGCCAGCAGCTGGCGAGGGGACTTCCAAGAGACCCAGTACTTC. Translated, it gives CASSWRGDFQETQYF.

J is TRBJ1-2 and V is TRBV2; TRBD1 is a possible D gene (6 bases). CDR1 is SNHLY, CDR2 FYNNEI, per germline. Trimming took off 5 bases at V and 6 bases at J, with 16 bases between the two ends. This CDR3 is built from 14 residues. CDR3 DNA sequence: TGTGCCAGCAGTAATAGCCAGGGGAGGGATGGCTACACCTTC. Its translation is CASSNSQGRDGYTF. The full variable domain, its missing parts supplied by reference TRBV2 and TRBJ1-2, is EPEVTQTPSHQVTQMGQEVILRCVPISNHLYFYWYRQILGQKVEFLVSFYNNEISEKSEIFDDQFSVERPDGSNFTLKIRSTKLEDSAMYFCASSNSQGRDGYTFGSGTRLTVV.